The 5 T cell receptor beta chains below were found in one sample sequenced in a study of blood T cell repertoires in COVID-19. Method: immunoSEQ multiplex PCR; TCRdb's copy keeps in-frame clones and lacks some. The table has approximately 210,000 clones, about 85% seen once. The sequenced material came from peripheral blood. These receptors originate from a man in his 60s with COVID-19, enrolled during active disease.

J is TRBJ1-5 and V is TRBV10-3; a possible D gene is TRBD1 (6 bases). The germline V gene encodes CDR1 ENHRY and CDR2 SYGVKD. This CDR3 spans 12 amino acids. Trimming took 6 bases from V and 11 from J, leaving 14 bases between them. The CDR3 reads CAIRDSAGAQHF. For the CDR3, the DNA is TGTGCCATCAGGGACAGTGCAGGAGCCCAGCATTTT.

V gene TRBV5-1 combines with J gene TRBJ1-5; D is perhaps TRBD1 (6 bases). Germline V gene sequence: CDR1 SGHRS, CDR2 YFSETQ. The V gene lost 4 bases and the J gene lost 3 bases, with 11 bases spanning the gap. The CDR3 contains 14 residues. CDR3 amino acids: CASSTGTDNQPQHF. DNA of the CDR3: TGCGCCAGCAGCACAGGGACGGACAATCAGCCCCAGCATTTT.

The gene calls are TRBV30 and TRBJ2-3, with 13 bases matching TRBD2. Germline CDR1 and CDR2: GTSNPN and SVGIG (reference sequence). This CDR3 has 16 residues. J was trimmed by 2 bases and V by 6 bases; bases with no gene match: 8. CDR3: CACKTSGRPPTDTQYF. CDR3 sequence (DNA): TGTGCCTGCAAGACTAGCGGGAGGCCTCCCACAGATACGCAGTATTTT.

V gene TRBV7-2 combines with J gene TRBJ1-2; no firm D call. V lost 4 bases, J lost 4 bases, and 10 bases lay in between. Germline CDR1 is SGHTA and CDR2 is FQGNSA. CDR3 length equals 13 residues. The CDR3 sequence: CASSSKGGYGYTF. The CDR3 bases are TGTGCCAGCAGCTCCAAGGGAGGCTATGGCTACACCTTC.

The rearrangement uses TRBV10-3 and TRBJ1-2, with TRBD1 as a possible D gene (5 bases). Per the germline V gene, CDR1 is ENHRY and CDR2 is SYGVKD. This CDR3 has 14 residues. Trimming pared 3 bases from V and 4 bases from J, leaving 12 bases between. The CDR3: CAISDPVQGYGYTF. In DNA, the CDR3 is TGTGCCATCAGTGACCCGGTCCAGGGCTATGGCTACACCTTC.